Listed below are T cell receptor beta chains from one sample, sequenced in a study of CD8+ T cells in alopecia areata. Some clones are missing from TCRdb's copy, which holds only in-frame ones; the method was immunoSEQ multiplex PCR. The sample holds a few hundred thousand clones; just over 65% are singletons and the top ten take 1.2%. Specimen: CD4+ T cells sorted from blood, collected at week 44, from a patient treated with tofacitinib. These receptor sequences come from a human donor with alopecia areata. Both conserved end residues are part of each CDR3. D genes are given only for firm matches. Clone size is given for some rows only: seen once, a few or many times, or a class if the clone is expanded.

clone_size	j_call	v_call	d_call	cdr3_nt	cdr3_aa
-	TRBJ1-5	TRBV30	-	TGTGCCTGGAGTGTTCGGGGGGGTCAGCCCCAGCATTTT	CAWSVRGGQPQHF
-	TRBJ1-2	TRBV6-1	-	TGTGCCAGCAGTGAGAGGGCAGTTTATGGCTACACCTTC	CASSERAVYGYTF
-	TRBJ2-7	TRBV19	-	TGTGCCAGTAGTATAACCTACGAGCAGTACTTC	CASSITYEQYF
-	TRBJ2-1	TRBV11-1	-	TGTGCCAGCAGCTTAGGGCAGGGCGCCTACAATGAGCAGTTCTTC	CASSLGQGAYNEQFF
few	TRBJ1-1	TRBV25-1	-	TGTGCCAGCAGCTTGGGGGTCGTAGGGACTGAAGCTTTCTTT	CASSLGVVGTEAFF
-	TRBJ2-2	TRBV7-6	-	TGTGCCAGCAGCTTAGAAGGGAACACCGGGGAGCTGTTTTTT	CASSLEGNTGELFF
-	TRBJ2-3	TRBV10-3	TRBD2	TGTGCCATCAGGCCAGCGGGAGACACAGATACGCAGTATTTT	CAIRPAGDTDTQYF
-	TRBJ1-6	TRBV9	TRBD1	TGTGCCAGCAGCGCCCAGGGGGACTATAATTCACCCCTCCACTTT	CASSAQGDYNSPLHF
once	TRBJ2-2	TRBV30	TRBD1	TGTGCCTGGAGTAAGGGACAGGGGAACACCGGGGAGCTGTTTTTT	CAWSKGQGNTGELFF
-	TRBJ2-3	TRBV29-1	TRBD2	TGCAGCGTCCGCCGGGAGCGGGGGGCCGGAGATACGCAGTATTTT	CSVRRERGAGDTQYF
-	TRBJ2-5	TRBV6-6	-	TGTGCCAGCAGTTACTCGATAGCGGAGACCCAGTACTTC	CASSYSIAETQYF
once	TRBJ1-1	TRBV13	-	TGTGCCAGCAGCTTAACCACTGAAGCTTTCTTT	CASSLTTEAFF
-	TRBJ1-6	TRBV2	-	TGTGCCAGCAAAGGGCTTAATCCCGGATCCTATAATTCACCCCTCCACTTT	CASKGLNPGSYNSPLHF
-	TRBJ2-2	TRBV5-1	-	TGCGCCAGCAGCTTGGAAGGGACCGGGGAGCTGTTTTTT	CASSLEGTGELFF
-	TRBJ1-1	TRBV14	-	TGTGCCAGCAGCCCACTGGACTCCAACACTGAAGCTTTCTTT	CASSPLDSNTEAFF
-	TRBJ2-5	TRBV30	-	TGTGCCTGGGGCCTAAAAGAGACCCAGTACTTC	CAWGLKETQYF
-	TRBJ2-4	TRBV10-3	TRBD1	TGTGCCATCAAAGGGACAGGGATCCAAAACATTCAGTACTTC	CAIKGTGIQNIQYF
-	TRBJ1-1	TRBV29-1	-	TGCAGCGCCGCTGGGGCGCAGCGGAACACTGAAGCTTTCTTT	CSAAGAQRNTEAFF
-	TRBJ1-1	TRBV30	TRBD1	TGTGCCTGCCCTAGCCCCACAGGGGGAAACACTGAAGCTTTCTTT	CACPSPTGGNTEAFF
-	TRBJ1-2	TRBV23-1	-	TGCGCCAGCAGTCCCCAACATAGCAACTATGGCTACACCTTC	CASSPQHSNYGYTF
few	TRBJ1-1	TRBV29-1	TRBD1	TGCAGCTCGAGACAGGGGGATATTGCTTTCTTT	CSSRQGDIAFF
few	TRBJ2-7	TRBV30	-	TGTGCCTGGAGTGTAGGAGCACCGACCTACGAGCAGTACTTC	CAWSVGAPTYEQYF
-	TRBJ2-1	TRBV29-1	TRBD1	TGCAGCGCATCTAGTGGGACAGGGAACAATGAGCAGTTCTTC	CSASSGTGNNEQFF
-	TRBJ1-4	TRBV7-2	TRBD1	TGTGCCAGCAGCTTTGACAGGGGAAGGGAAAAACTGTTTTTT	CASSFDRGREKLFF
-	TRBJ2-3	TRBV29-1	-	TGCAGCGTTGATCAAGCTAGCACAGATACGCAGTATTTT	CSVDQASTDTQYF
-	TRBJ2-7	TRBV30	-	TGTGCCTGGAGTGTACTAAGCGACGAGCAGTACTTC	CAWSVLSDEQYF
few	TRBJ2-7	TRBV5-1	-	TGCGCCAGCAGCTTGGGATCGGGCCAGGAGCAGTACTTC	CASSLGSGQEQYF